Detailed here is one TCR beta chain. Produced via immunoSEQ multiplex PCR; TCRdb's table is partial and in-frame only. The data show 130,000 or so clones, about 90% seen once. The sample is drawn from a study of control samples from healthy donors and cancer patients. J gave up 6 bases and V 4 bases, and 6 bases lay outside the gene matches. This CDR3 spans 14 amino acids. In germline, CDR1 is ENHRY, CDR2 SYGVKD. Sequencing was carried out using blood. The receptor comes from a man aged 18 to 35 in good health. The chain carries TRBV10-3 and TRBJ1-1, with 9 bases aligning to TRBD1. CDR3 DNA: TGTGCCATCAGTGCGACAGGGGGTGGGGCTGAAGCTTTCTTT. This codes for CAISATGGGAEAFF.